This T cell receptor beta chain was identified during a study of CD8 T cells in Susac syndrome. Random hexamers were used to reverse transcribe an amount of about 0.45 to 1 ug RNA. The method of amplification for TCR beta CDR3 was immunoSEQ multiplex PCR, covering 54 Vbeta and 13 Jbeta. MiXCR was run by TCRdb on the immunoSEQ multiplex PCR reads, yielding one entry per CDR3 protein. Of hundreds of thousands of distinct CDR3 sequences in the sample, 70% to 90% were seen once. Sequencing targeted TCR beta in T cells from blood (CD8+ and CD4+). Those who served as multiple sclerosis controls were treatment-naive patients with stable or active relapsing-remitting disease. TEMRA cells were enriched by FACS, and CD4+ and CD8+ T cells were negatively isolated. CDR3 size: 15 residues. J was trimmed by 5 bases and V by 5 bases; bases with no gene match: 6. Germline CDR1 reads SEHNR; CDR2 reads FQNEAQ (reference sequence).

The clonotype originates from a human donor with multiple sclerosis. The rearrangement joins TRBV7-9 to TRBJ2-1; 10 bases are shared with TRBD1. Sequences were obtained from CD8+ T cells from PBMCs. The CDR3 bases are TGTGCCAGCAGCCATCTAGGGACAGGGGACAATGAGCAGTTCTTC. This sequence encodes CASSHLGTGDNEQFF.